Listed below are T cell receptor beta chains from one sample, sequenced in a study of blood T cell repertoires in COVID-19. TCRdb's table, derived via immunoSEQ multiplex PCR, lists solely in-frame clones and lacks some. Of some 130,000 clones in the sample, 70% to 85% were seen once. What was sequenced was peripheral blood. The receptor source for this set is a woman aged 50 to 65 with acute or convalescent COVID-19. Each CDR3 is given with its conserved first and last residue. Not every row has a clone size; where given, it reads once, few, many or a size class.

v_gene,j_gene,abundance,CDR3aa
TRBV2,TRBJ2-7,-,CASSQGQAEYF
TRBV7-9,TRBJ2-3,-,CASSLSGKRTDTQYF
TRBV6-5,TRBJ2-3,-,CASSPAGAGDTQYF
TRBV19,TRBJ2-7,few,CASNAGPTSSEQYF
TRBV30,TRBJ1-2,-,CAWSYPRGGLNYGYTF
TRBV21-1,TRBJ1-5,-,CASSVTYSNQPQHF
TRBV7-8,TRBJ2-1,-,CASSPDRVVSYNEQFF
TRBV30,TRBJ1-3,-,CAWSTNSVSGNTIYF
TRBV14,TRBJ2-7,-,CASSPLPARPIRQYF
TRBV5-1,TRBJ2-7,-,CASSLAQGGLSEQYF
TRBV2,TRBJ1-1,-,CASSEGSSGTEAFF
TRBV6-5,TRBJ2-3,-,CASSYGRGQYTDTQYF
TRBV18,TRBJ2-2,-,CASSRQGANTGELFF
TRBV6-5,TRBJ1-2,-,CASKNRGPNYGYTF
TRBV19,TRBJ2-7,-,CASSYSGTGAYEQYF
TRBV6-1,TRBJ2-1,-,CASSEARGLNEQFF
TRBV2,TRBJ2-7,-,CASSDKRGDYEQYF
TRBV5-1,TRBJ2-5,-,CASSRGQGETQYF
TRBV10-2,TRBJ2-7,few,CASMAGQAGEQYF
TRBV14,TRBJ2-2,-,CASSQGQTGELFF
TRBV19,TRBJ2-3,-,CASSMLAGRDTDTQYF
TRBV2,TRBJ2-2,-,CASSRKSNTGELFF
TRBV20-1,TRBJ1-5,-,CSASRGNQPQHF
TRBV11-2,TRBJ1-6,-,CASSFPEGGPISPLHF
TRBV6-1,TRBJ2-2,-,CASSEWGQGTGELFF
TRBV19,TRBJ2-1,-,CASSKGSEYNEQFF
TRBV7-8,TRBJ1-3,once,CASSLGTQGSGNTIYF
TRBV7-6,TRBJ2-7,-,CASSPRDFPYEQYF
TRBV4-1,TRBJ2-7,-,CASSQTGQFNYEQYF
TRBV14,TRBJ1-2,-,CASSQDPLPYGYTF
TRBV2,TRBJ1-1,few,CASSEYDRFEAFF
TRBV5-1,TRBJ1-5,once,CASSLKRSAGGSWSNQPQHF
TRBV19,TRBJ2-2,few,CASSQTGGRELFF
TRBV3-1/TRBV3-2,TRBJ1-4,once,CASSQETLMAYNEKLFF
TRBV6-2/TRBV6-3,TRBJ1-5,-,CASSYRPGQTGHSNQPQHF
TRBV19,TRBJ2-3,once,CASSIQQGASTDTQYF
TRBV28,TRBJ1-2,-,CASTLQGNNYGYTF
TRBV29-1,TRBJ1-2,-,CSVISGLGAYGYTF
TRBV11-2,TRBJ1-1,-,CASSPLQAVTEAFF
TRBV11-2,TRBJ2-3,-,CASSLERASTDTQYF
TRBV28,TRBJ2-7,few,CASSYGQGAFEQYF
TRBV2,TRBJ1-2,-,CASSEASQSYTF
TRBV28,TRBJ1-6,-,CASSSGQGSSYNSPLHF
TRBV3-1/TRBV3-2,TRBJ1-1,few,CASSQDRNEAFF
TRBV3-1/TRBV3-2,TRBJ1-3,-,CASSQREGYRGQVGNTIYF
TRBV19,TRBJ2-7,-,CASSKAATGQGLNEQYF
TRBV7-8,TRBJ2-1,-,CASSLRVAGGFNEQFF
TRBV29-1,TRBJ1-1,-,CSGGNTEAFF
TRBV18,TRBJ1-1,-,CASSLNRESEAFF
TRBV6-5,TRBJ2-1,-,CASRNSGGVYNEQFF
TRBV10-3,TRBJ2-1,-,CAISDGSGGADNEQFF
TRBV9,TRBJ1-1,-,CASSTEEGTGTEAFF
TRBV6-5,TRBJ1-6,-,CASSLTGVRGSPLHF
TRBV6-5,TRBJ2-3,-,CASRQGNTDTQYF
TRBV9,TRBJ1-1,once,CASSFRDSNTEAFF